The 23 T cell receptor beta chains reported below all come from one sample, sequenced in a study of T-cell memory formation after mild COVID-19 (dated by TCRdb to the early 2020s). Library preparation employed 5' RACE. Sequencing took place on an Illumina NovaSeq 6000. Clones were called with MiXCR by TCRdb after fastp trimmed the public reads at Q25, and only in-frame beta chains were retained. CDR3 protein sequences are deduplicated, and each keeps its most common genes and DNA. The sample contains about 400,000 distinct CDR3 sequences, 20% to 30% of them found a single time. The top ten clones comprise 13% of the sample. Sequencing was done on a sample of PBMCs or a T cell subset sorted from them (not recorded which). The receptors stem from an adult woman who had mild COVID-19 (a few samples of this study predate the infection). The sample titles of this study are shuffled in the database, so cell type and time point are left out; the donor was told from shared clones.

The V and J genes are TRBV4-2 and TRBJ1-3; D is perhaps TRBD1 (6 bases). V was clipped by 1 base and J by 0 bases, with 7 bases between them. From germline, CDR1 is LGHNA and CDR2 YNFKEQ. This CDR3 is 15 amino acids long. CDR3 nucleotide sequence: TGTGCCAGCAGCCAAGTGGGGGCCTCTGGAAACACCATATATTTT. Residues: CASSQVGASGNTIYF.

This clonotype has more than one count but fewer than ten. The genes are TRBV7-8 and TRBJ2-7, with D possibly matching TRBD1 (6 bases). The CDR3 totals 15 residues. Trimming cost V 6 bases and J 1 base, with 16 bases left between them. The germline gives CDR1 SGHVS, CDR2 FQNEAQ. The DNA for the CDR3 is TGTGCCAGCAGTTACATCACAACAGGGTCCTACGAGCAGTACTTC. Its translation is CASSYITTGSYEQYF. The full variable domain, in which reference TRBV7-8 and TRBJ2-7 provide the parts outside the CDR3, is GAGVSQSPRYKVAKRGQDVALRCDPISGHVSLFWYQQALGQGPEFLTYFQNEAQLDKSGLPSDRFFAERPEGSVSTLKIQRTQQEDSAVYLCASSYITTGSYEQYFGPGTRLTVT.

This clonotype came up a few times. This chain joins TRBV5-1 and TRBJ2-7; D not resolved. The V gene lost 2 bases and the J gene lost 1 base, with 7 bases spanning the gap. The germline gives CDR1 SGHRS, CDR2 YFSETQ. The CDR3 consists of 13 residues. This CDR3 is CASSFTVSYEQYF. For the CDR3, the DNA is TGCGCCAGCAGCTTCACAGTATCCTACGAGCAGTACTTC.

This chain uses TRBV5-5 with TRBJ2-3; 9 bases are shared with TRBD1. The V gene end was trimmed by 4 bases and the J gene end by 0 bases; junction bases not matched to a gene: 6. This CDR3 is built from 16 residues. Germline V gene data show CDR1 as SGHKS and CDR2 as YYEKEE (reference sequence). The CDR3 region has the DNA TGTGCCAGCAGCCTACCCGGGACAGGGAGCACAGATACGCAGTATTTT. Translation gives CASSLPGTGSTDTQYF.

This clonotype occurred many times. The CDR3 coding sequence is TGTGCCAGCAGTTTTAGAGATACGCAGTATTTT. The encoded protein is CASSFRDTQYF. This chain connects TRBV12-3 or TRBV12-4 to TRBJ2-3; no clear D. The V and J ends lost 3 bases and 5 bases respectively, with 3 bases between them. The CDR3 length is 11 residues.

This clonotype was detected ten times or more. The chain recombines TRBV20-1 with TRBJ2-1; D perhaps matches TRBD2 (5 bases). Germline lookup yields CDR1 DFQATT and CDR2 SNEGSKA (reference sequence). This CDR3 comprises 16 residues. V was clipped by 0 bases and J by 0 bases, with 12 bases between them. The chain's CDR3 is CSARDLSGPSYNEQFF. In DNA, the CDR3 is TGCAGTGCTAGAGATCTAAGCGGACCCTCCTACAATGAGCAGTTCTTC.

This sequence joins TRBV12-3 or TRBV12-4 and TRBJ2-3; 9 bases map to TRBD2. CDR3 length: 16 amino acids. Unmatched junction bases numbered 11, after V lost 6 bases and J lost 4 bases. In DNA form, the CDR3 reads TGTGCCAGCAGCGGAACGCTAGCGGGGCGGTCAGATACGCAGTATTTT. Translation gives CASSGTLAGRSDTQYF.

Many counts were recorded for this clonotype. V and J are TRBV15 and TRBJ2-5, with TRBD2 matching over 10 bases. CDR3 length: 16 residues. After removal of 0 bases from V and 5 bases from J, the junction contained 6 bases not matched to a gene. The germline V gene encodes CDR1 LNHNV and CDR2 YYDKDF (reference sequence). CDR3 in DNA: TGTGCCACCAGCAGAGATCAGCGGGAGGGCCCGGAGACCCAGTACTTC. Translated: CATSRDQREGPETQYF.

This clonotype has more than one count but fewer than ten. This rearrangement joins TRBV5-1 to TRBJ1-1, with D tentatively TRBD1 (5 bases). This CDR3 spans 16 amino acids. V shed 3 bases and J shed 1 base, with 16 bases lying between them. CDR1 and CDR2 (germline): SGHRS, YFSETQ. CDR3 protein: CASSSQYPGRNTEAFF. For the CDR3, the DNA is TGCGCCAGCAGCTCACAATACCCAGGGAGGAACACTGAAGCTTTCTTT.

The V and J genes are TRBV20-1 and TRBJ2-7, with D possibly matching TRBD2 (5 bases). V lost 3 bases and J lost 4, with 10 bases in between. This CDR3 is built from 12 residues. Per the germline V gene, CDR1 is DFQATT and CDR2 is SNEGSKA (reference sequence). The CDR3 region has the DNA TGCAGTGCTAGCTCCCTAGCTTACGAGCAGTACTTC. Protein product: CSASSLAYEQYF.

This clonotype was seen more than once but under ten times. V is TRBV9 and J is TRBJ2-1; the match to TRBD2 covers 8 bases. The CDR3 extends over 15 amino acids. CDR1 SGDLS and CDR2 YYNGEE come from the germline V gene. Losses at the gene ends were 0 bases for V and 5 bases for J; bases not matched to a gene: 4. In DNA, the CDR3 is TGTGCCAGCAGCGTAGCGGGAGGGGTCCACAATGAGCAGTTCTTC. Amino acid sequence: CASSVAGGVHNEQFF. Complete variable domain (other parts from reference TRBV9 and TRBJ2-1): DSGVTQTPKHLITATGQRVTLRCSPRSGDLSVYWYQQSLDQGLQFLIQYYNGEERAKGNILERFSAQQFPDLHSELNLSSLELGDSALYFCASSVAGGVHNEQFFGPGTRLTVL.

The chain joins TRBV12-3 or TRBV12-4 to TRBJ1-5; 10 bases fit TRBD1. Trimming removed 6 bases from V and 4 bases from J; junction bases left unmatched: 6. CDR3 length equals 15 residues. The CDR3 nucleotides are TGTGCCAGCAGGTCGGGACAGGGGCCGAATCAGCCCCAGCATTTT. It codes for CASRSGQGPNQPQHF.

In this sample, this clonotype turned up a few times. The gene calls are TRBV11-2 and TRBJ2-3, with TRBD2 identical over 16 bases. CDR3 length equals 18 residues. Germline lookup yields CDR1 SGHAT and CDR2 FQNNGV. V shed 5 bases, J shed 0 bases, and the junction held 5 bases outside the gene matches. As DNA, the CDR3 is TGTGCCAGCAGCCCAGGGACTAGCGGGGGGGTAAGCACAGATACGCAGTATTTT. Its translation: CASSPGTSGGVSTDTQYF.

This clonotype was observed a handful of times. The rearrangement uses TRBV6-5 and TRBJ1-5; D uncertain. The germline V gene has CDR1 MNHEY and CDR2 SVGAGI. This CDR3 comprises 14 residues. Trimming cost V 6 bases and J 0 bases, with 9 bases left between them. The CDR3 sequence is CASSAQYSNQPQHF. In DNA form, the CDR3 reads TGTGCCAGCAGCGCCCAGTATAGCAATCAGCCCCAGCATTTT.

The gene calls are TRBV7-2 and TRBJ1-6; D is unresolved. Germline lookup yields CDR1 SGHTA and CDR2 FQGNSA. This CDR3 has 13 amino acids. V was shortened by 2 bases and J by 9 bases, with 8 bases between the two germline ends. CDR3 in DNA: TGTGCCAGCAGCTTATCCACGGCTTCACCCCTCCACTTT. Its protein product is CASSLSTASPLHF.

This clonotype appeared a few times. The V call is TRBV20-1, the J call TRBJ1-1; tentatively, D is TRBD1 (5 bases). Germline CDR1 DFQATT, CDR2 SNEGSKA (reference sequence). Trimming shortened V by 4 bases and J by 3 bases, and 15 bases separated the two germline ends. There are 14 residues in the CDR3. The CDR3 is CSAKQMGVDTEAFF. CDR3 DNA: TGCAGTGCTAAACAGATGGGGGTGGACACTGAAGCTTTCTTT.

In DNA, the CDR3 is TGTGCCACCAGCAGACCCCTGGGACCCAGGGGGGAAGATACGCAGTATTTT. Encoded protein: CATSRPLGPRGEDTQYF. The chain links TRBV15 to TRBJ2-3; TRBD1 might be the D (7 bases). The V and J ends lost 2 bases and 5 bases respectively, with 20 bases between them. This CDR3 contains 17 residues. Germline assignment: CDR1 LNHNV and CDR2 YYDKDF (reference sequence).

This clonotype was observed a few times. The chain recombines TRBV7-6 with TRBJ1-1; 10 bases are a match to TRBD1. The CDR3 runs to 14 residues. The V segment lost 3 bases and the J segment 8 bases; nucleotides outside the gene matches: 6. The germline V gene has CDR1 SGHVS and CDR2 FNYEAQ. The CDR3 here is CASSFGTGAEEAFF. In DNA form, the CDR3 reads TGTGCCAGCAGCTTTGGGACAGGGGCAGAGGAAGCTTTCTTT. Complete variable domain (other parts from reference TRBV7-6 and TRBJ1-1): GAGVSQSPRYKVTKRGQDVALRCDPISGHVSLYWYRQALGQGPEFLTYFNYEAQQDKSGLPNDRFSAERPEGSISTLTIQRTEQRDSAMYRCASSFGTGAEEAFFGQGTRLTVV.

This clonotype was seen more than once but under ten times. This chain connects TRBV10-3 to TRBJ2-7, with D possibly being TRBD1 or TRBD2 (5 bases each). Germline values: CDR1 ENHRY, CDR2 SYGVKD. The V gene lost 3 bases and the J gene lost 2 bases, with 14 bases spanning the gap. CDR3 size: 15 residues. CDR3: CAISDIGTETYEQYF. Here the CDR3 DNA reads TGTGCCATCAGTGATATCGGGACGGAGACCTACGAGCAGTACTTC.

At least ten counts were recorded for this clonotype. V gene TRBV20-1 combines with J gene TRBJ2-5; D is unclear. CDR1 and CDR2 (germline): DFQATT, SNEGSKA (reference sequence). The CDR3 length is 12 residues. Trimming took 5 bases from V and 6 from J, leaving 13 bases between them. The CDR3, as DNA: TGCAGTGCTCGAGCTGGACCCCAGACCCAGTACTTC. Its translation: CSARAGPQTQYF.

The chain links TRBV12-3 or TRBV12-4 to TRBJ2-3, with TRBD2 identical over 8 bases. The CDR3 has 15 amino acids. V trimming: 5 bases; J trimming: 0 bases; junction bases outside the gene matches: 4. DNA for the CDR3: TGTGCCAGCAGTCCCCAGCGGGGGAGCACAGATACGCAGTATTTT. Translated: CASSPQRGSTDTQYF.

The table lists this clonotype with a few counts. The CDR3 reads CASISSITYEQYF. The CDR3 DNA reads as TGTGCCAGCATAAGTAGTATTACCTACGAGCAGTACTTC. The chain links TRBV27 to TRBJ2-7; no clear D. This CDR3 has 13 amino acids. With 7 bases removed from V and 2 bases from J, the gap between germline ends came to 12 bases. CDR1 and CDR2 (germline): MNHEY, SMNVEV (reference sequence).

J is TRBJ2-7 and V is TRBV12-3 or TRBV12-4; D unclear. V lost 6 bases to trimming and J lost 7 bases, with 19 bases between them. There are 14 residues in the CDR3. CDR3 sequence reads: CASSPAVTAREQYF. Written as DNA, the CDR3 is TGTGCCAGCAGCCCAGCCGTGACCGCGAGGGAGCAGTACTTC.